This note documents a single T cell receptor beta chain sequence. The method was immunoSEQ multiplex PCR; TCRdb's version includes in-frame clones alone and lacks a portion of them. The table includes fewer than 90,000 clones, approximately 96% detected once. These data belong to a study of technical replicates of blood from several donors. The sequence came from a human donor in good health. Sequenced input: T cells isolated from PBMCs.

For the CDR3, the DNA is TGTGCCAGCAGTTACTCCGGGAGGGACACAGATACGCAGTATTTT. This encodes CASSYSGRDTDTQYF. The chain has TRBV28 and TRBJ2-3; 8 bases map to TRBD2. The germline CDR1 and CDR2 sequences are MDHEN and SYDVKM. CDR3 length: 15 amino acids. After removal of 4 bases from V and 2 bases from J, the junction contained 5 bases not matched to a gene.